These 24 T cell receptor beta chains were sequenced from one sample in a study of beta chain features in type 1 diabetes. Sequencing targeted expressed TCRB transcripts, as all isolated RNA had been reverse transcribed. Some clones are missing from TCRdb's copy, which holds only in-frame ones; the method was immunoSEQ multiplex PCR. Among under 300,000 clones listed, less than 35% were seen once. Source material: central memory CD4+ T cells from blood. The receptor set was obtained from a man aged 25 to 40 in good health.

In its sample, this clone was seen a few times. The V call is TRBV18, the J call TRBJ2-2; a weak D match, TRBD2 (6 bases). Germline loops: CDR1 KGHSH, CDR2 LQKENI. Between the trimmed V and J ends, which lost 2 bases and 0 bases, there was a span of 10 bases. The CDR3 is made up of 16 amino acids. In DNA, the CDR3 is TGTGCCAGCTCACCATCCCTAGCGTCGAACACCGGGGAGCTGTTTTTT. It specifies CASSPSLASNTGELFF.

The chain links TRBV15 to TRBJ1-1, with D hard to call. From germline, CDR1 is LNHNV and CDR2 YYDKDF (reference sequence). The CDR3 runs to 15 residues. V was cut by 0 bases and J by 0 bases, with 8 bases left in between. CDR3 DNA sequence: TGTGCCACCAGCAGAGAGGGCGGGTTGAACACTGAAGCTTTCTTT. It specifies CATSREGGLNTEAFF.

The sample holds many counts of this clone. This chain uses TRBV10-3 with TRBJ2-3; D call uncertain. This CDR3 is built from 14 residues. Trimming shortened V by 8 bases and J by 2 bases, and 14 bases separated the two germline ends. Germline V gene sequence: CDR1 ENHRY, CDR2 SYGVKD. Here the CDR3 reads CAIESGFPTDTQYF. The DNA of the CDR3 is TGTGCCATCGAGTCTGGCTTCCCCACAGATACGCAGTATTTT.

The chain couples TRBV11-3 to TRBJ2-1; D gene unclear. Deletions cut 2 bases from V and 4 bases from J, with 6 bases between. Germline V gene lookup returns CDR1 SGHNT and CDR2 YENEEA. This CDR3 contains 13 residues. DNA for the CDR3: TGTGCCAGCAGCTTAACCCCGTACAATGAGCAGTTCTTC. Translating gives CASSLTPYNEQFF.

The genes are TRBV10-3 and TRBJ2-1; D ambiguous. V dropped 2 bases and J dropped 11 bases, with 7 bases sitting between them. The CDR3 sequence is 11 residues long. Germline loops: CDR1 ENHRY, CDR2 SYGVKD. The CDR3 region is CAISEETKQFF. In nucleotides, the CDR3 is TGTGCCATCAGTGAGGAAACTAAGCAGTTCTTC.

This chain connects TRBV25-1 to TRBJ2-2; a possible D gene is TRBD1 (6 bases). The CDR3 extends over 15 amino acids. Germline V gene sequence: CDR1 MGHDK, CDR2 SYGVNS. V lost 2 bases, J lost 3 bases, and 10 bases lay in between. As DNA, the CDR3 is TGTGCCAGCAGTGAAATATCAGGGGACACCGGGGAGCTGTTTTTT. Residues: CASSEISGDTGELFF.

This clone was seen many times. CDR3 coding DNA: TGTGCCAGCAGCCATGGGCAGGGGTCCCCCTACACCTTC. Translating gives CASSHGQGSPYTF. The chain carries TRBV14 and TRBJ1-2, with a weak D call TRBD1 (6 bases). Germline loops: CDR1 SGHDN, CDR2 FVKESK. V was shortened by 3 bases and J by 10 bases, with 15 bases between the two germline ends. This CDR3 spans 13 amino acids.

CDR3 coding DNA: TGTGCCAGCAGATTGCGGGGGGGCGCCGTGAGTGCTAGCACAGATACGCAGTATTTT. Amino acids: CASRLRGGAVSASTDTQYF. The chain recombines TRBV4-2 with TRBJ2-3; TRBD2 matches 9 bases. Germline V gene sequence: CDR1 LGHNA, CDR2 YNFKEQ. V dropped 6 bases and J dropped 0; count of bases not matched to a gene: 16. The CDR3 totals 19 residues.

V is TRBV30 and J is TRBJ1-1, with TRBD1 as a possible D gene (6 bases). V was trimmed by 2 bases and J by 1 base, leaving 8 bases between them. Per germline, CDR1 GTSNPN and CDR2 SVGIG (reference sequence). This CDR3 has 13 amino acids. The CDR3 protein is CAWSQTGNTEAFF. The DNA of the CDR3 is TGTGCCTGGAGTCAGACAGGGAACACTGAAGCTTTCTTT.

This clone was seen only a few times. V gene TRBV28 combines with J gene TRBJ2-7, with 14 bases matching TRBD2. The length of the CDR3 is 17 residues. The J segment lost 7 bases and the V segment lost 6 bases, leaving 14 bases of the junction unmatched. Germline assignment: CDR1 MDHEN and CDR2 SYDVKM. CDR3: CASRLGLAGGRRAEQYF. The CDR3 DNA reads TGTGCCAGCAGACTTGGACTAGCGGGAGGACGACGAGCAGAGCAGTACTTC.

The chain combines TRBV23-1 with TRBJ2-7; no reliable D call. TRBV23-1 is assigned to the ORF class and has an uncertain function. The CDR3 sequence is 16 residues long. V shed 0 bases and J shed 2 bases, with 14 bases lying between them. CDR3 sequence: CASSQSGGPGTYEQYF. The CDR3 DNA sequence: TGCGCCAGCAGTCAATCGGGTGGCCCGGGCACCTACGAGCAGTACTTC.

This clone was observed a few times. V and J are TRBV7-2 and TRBJ2-1; the match to TRBD2 covers 10 bases. CDR1 is SGHTA, CDR2 FQGNSA, per germline. CDR3 length equals 15 residues. J gave up 5 bases and V 4 bases, and 5 bases lay outside the gene matches. CDR3 loop: CASSSRTSGNNEQFF. For the CDR3, the DNA is TGTGCCAGCAGCTCGCGGACTAGCGGAAACAATGAGCAGTTCTTC.

The chain combines TRBV11-2 with TRBJ2-3; 10 positions agree with TRBD2. The CDR3 runs 15 residues. Per the germline V gene, CDR1 is SGHAT and CDR2 is FQNNGV. V was clipped by 5 bases and J by 4 bases; unmatched bases: 6. This CDR3 reads CASSVSGGRADTQYF. CDR3 in DNA: TGTGCCAGCAGCGTTAGCGGGGGGCGGGCAGATACGCAGTATTTT.

The chain uses TRBV15 and TRBJ2-1; D ambiguous. Germline CDR1 and CDR2: LNHNV and YYDKDF (reference sequence). The CDR3 is 15 residues long. With 0 bases removed from V and 5 bases from J, the gap between germline ends came to 11 bases. CDR3 sequence: CATSRDIGRDNEQFF. The CDR3 bases are TGTGCCACCAGCAGAGATATTGGAAGGGACAATGAGCAGTTCTTC.

V is TRBV19 and J is TRBJ1-5; TRBD1 agrees at 7 bases. CDR3 length: 12 amino acids. Germline CDR1 reads LNHDA; CDR2 reads SQIVND (reference sequence). V was pared by 6 bases and J by 8 bases, with 4 bases of the junction left unmatched. CDR3 in DNA: TGTGCCAGTAGGACTCAGGGGGAGCCCCAGCATTTT. Amino acid sequence: CASRTQGEPQHF. Variable domain in full (rest from reference TRBV19 and TRBJ1-5): DGGITQSPKYLFRKEGQNVTLSCEQNLNHDAMYWYRQDPGQGLRLIYYSQIVNDFQKGDIAEGYSVSREKKESFPLTVTSAQKNPTAFYLCASRTQGEPQHFGDGTRLSIL.

The chain recombines TRBV4-2 with TRBJ2-1; D unresolved. V was cut by 1 base and J by 5 bases, with 3 bases left in between. Germline V CDR1 and CDR2: LGHNA, YNFKEQ. This CDR3 contains 12 residues. CDR3 protein: CASSQADNEQFF. Here the CDR3 DNA reads TGTGCCAGCAGCCAAGCCGACAATGAGCAGTTCTTC.

The sample holds a few counts of this clone. The chain joins TRBV18 to TRBJ2-1; D assignment may be TRBD1 or TRBD2 (5 bases each). Germline CDR1 and CDR2: KGHSH and LQKENI. The length of the CDR3 is 15 residues. Trimming removed 6 bases from V and 8 bases from J, with 20 bases in between. The CDR3 reads CASSPRLARGDEQFF. For the CDR3, the DNA is TGTGCCAGCTCCCCTCGGCTAGCCCGGGGCGATGAGCAGTTCTTC.

The table lists this clone with a few counts. The chain employs TRBV5-1 and TRBJ1-4; D may be TRBD1 (6 bases). Germline V gene lookup returns CDR1 SGHRS and CDR2 YFSETQ. There are 14 residues in the CDR3. V lost 5 bases to trimming and J lost 1 base, with 9 bases between them. CDR3 in amino acids: CASSAQGTNEKLFF. CDR3 nucleotides: TGCGCCAGCAGTGCACAGGGAACTAATGAAAAACTGTTTTTT.

The chain combines TRBV30 with TRBJ1-1, with unresolved D. The germline V and J ends were trimmed by 1 base and 1 base, with 7 bases remaining between them. This CDR3 region has 13 residues. CDR1 and CDR2 (germline): GTSNPN, SVGIG (reference sequence). The CDR3, as DNA: TGTGCCTGGAGTGGTAGGGCGAACACTGAAGCTTTCTTT. This codes for CAWSGRANTEAFF. Full variable domain (outside the CDR3, taken from reference TRBV30 and TRBJ1-1): SQTIHQWPATLVQPVGSPLSLECTVEGTSNPNLYWYRQAAGRGLQLLFYSVGIGQISSEVPQNLSASRPQDRQFILSSKKLLLSDSGFYLCAWSGRANTEAFFGQGTRLTVV.

This clone has at least ten counts. The J gene is TRBJ2-1, the V gene TRBV18, with TRBD2 matching over 12 bases. The CDR3 is 16 residues long. From germline, CDR1 is KGHSH and CDR2 LQKENI. V lost 3 bases to trimming and J lost 7 bases; unmatched junction nucleotides: 7. CDR3 nucleotides: TGTGCCAGCTCACCCCTAGCGGGGGGGCGGGTGAATGAGCAGTTCTTC. This codes for CASSPLAGGRVNEQFF.

The chain carries TRBV2 and TRBJ2-2; 7 bases are a match to TRBD1. CDR1 is SNHLY, CDR2 FYNNEI, per germline. J was trimmed by 6 bases and V by 4 bases; bases with no gene match: 2. CDR3 length: 13 amino acids. CDR3 coding DNA: TGTGCCAGCAGTGTCGACAGGGCCGGGGAGCTGTTTTTT. Translating it yields CASSVDRAGELFF.

The genes are TRBV7-9 and TRBJ2-5, with D possibly matching TRBD1 (6 bases). V was cut by 5 bases and J by 5 bases, with 12 bases left in between. This CDR3 spans 13 amino acids. Germline-derived CDR1 and CDR2 are SEHNR and FQNEAQ (reference sequence). The CDR3 nucleotides read TGTGCCAGCAGCGGGGGCACCAGCGAGACCCAGTACTTC. It encodes CASSGGTSETQYF. Using reference TRBV7-9 and TRBJ2-5 for the parts outside the CDR3, the full variable domain is DTGVSQNPRHKITKRGQNVTFRCDPISEHNRLYWYRQTLGQGPEFLTYFQNEAQLEKSRLLSDRFSAERPKGSFSTLEIQRTEQGDSAMYLCASSGGTSETQYFGPGTRLLVL.

This clone was recorded a few times. V is TRBV15 and J is TRBJ2-7; D not resolved. With 0 bases removed from V and 3 bases from J, the gap between germline ends came to 6 bases. This CDR3 has 13 residues. Germline V gene data show CDR1 as LNHNV and CDR2 as YYDKDF (reference sequence). CDR3: CATSRDNNYEQYF. For the CDR3, the DNA is TGTGCCACCAGCAGAGATAACAACTACGAGCAGTACTTC.

This rearrangement joins TRBV23-1 to TRBJ1-4, with D unclear. TRBV23-1 is treated as an ORF (open reading frame) with a function not yet certain. CDR3 size: 14 residues. The V and J ends lost 2 bases and 8 bases respectively, with 12 bases between them. The CDR3 region is CASSQILFWEKLFF. The CDR3 DNA sequence: TGCGCCAGCAGTCAAATTCTCTTCTGGGAAAAACTGTTTTTT.